The T cell receptor beta chain described here comes from a study of low-dose radiotherapy and immunotherapy resistance in tumors. Study details: The fractionation for Cohort 1 was 0.5 Gy per fraction every 2 weeks, totaling 6.5 Gy. Intravenous cyclophosphamide at 200 mg/m2 preceded radiation and immunotherapy by one day, every two weeks.

The V gene's germline CDR1 is SGHVS and CDR2 FNYEAQ. This CDR3 has 14 residues. Gene-specific TRAV and TRBV primers were used for first-strand cDNA, covering alpha and beta chains. Both a constant-region primer and a V-primer adapter served to amplify TCRs across roughly 20 PCR cycles. From the reads, TCRdb called clonotypes with MiXCR, one entry per CDR3 protein. The repertoire holds about 91,000 distinct CDR3 sequences, with 20% to 25% as singletons. Time point here: after trial treatment. Documented treatment: LDRT plus nivolumab, ipilimumab, low-dose cyclophosphamide and aspirin (RACIN trial). Donors were dosed with nivolumab and ipilimumab; they also received aspirin, low-dose cyclophosphamide and low-dose radiotherapy. Enrollment required an advanced solid tumor negative for tumor-infiltrating lymphocytes. This clonotype was detected ten times or more. Mismatch with germline at one junction end may stem from a read error.

The specimen was PBMCs, collected after low-dose radiotherapy plus immunotherapy. The J gene is TRBJ1-3, the V gene TRBV7-6, with 7 bases that match TRBD1. This TCR derives from a female donor with ovarian cancer. CDR3 in amino acids: CASSGGGSRNTIYF. The CDR3, as DNA: TGTGCCAGCAGTGGAGGGGGCTCTCGAAACACCATATATTTT.